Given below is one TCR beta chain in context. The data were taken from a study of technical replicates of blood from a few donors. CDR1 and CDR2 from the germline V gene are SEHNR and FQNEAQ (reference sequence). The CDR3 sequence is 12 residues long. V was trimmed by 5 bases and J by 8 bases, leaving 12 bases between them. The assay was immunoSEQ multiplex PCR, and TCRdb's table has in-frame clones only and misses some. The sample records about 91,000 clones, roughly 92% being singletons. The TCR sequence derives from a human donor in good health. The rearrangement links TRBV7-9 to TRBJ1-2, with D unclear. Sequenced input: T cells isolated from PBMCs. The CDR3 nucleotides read TGTGCCAGCAGCGAAAATGCGAGGGGCTACACCTTC. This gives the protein CASSENARGYTF.